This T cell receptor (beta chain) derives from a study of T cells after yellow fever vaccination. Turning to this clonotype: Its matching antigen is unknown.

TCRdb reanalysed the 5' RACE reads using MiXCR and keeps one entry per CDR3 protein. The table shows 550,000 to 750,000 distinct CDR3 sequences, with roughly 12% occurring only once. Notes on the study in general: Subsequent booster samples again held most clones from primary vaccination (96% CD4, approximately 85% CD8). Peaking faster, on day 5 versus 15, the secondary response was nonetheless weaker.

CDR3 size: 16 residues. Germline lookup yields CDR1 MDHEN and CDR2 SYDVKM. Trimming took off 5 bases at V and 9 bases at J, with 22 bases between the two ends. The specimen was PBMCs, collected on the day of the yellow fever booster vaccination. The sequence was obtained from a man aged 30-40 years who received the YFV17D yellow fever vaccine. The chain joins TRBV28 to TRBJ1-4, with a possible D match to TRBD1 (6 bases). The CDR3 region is CASSLYRTDQRKKLFF. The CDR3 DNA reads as TGTGCCAGCAGTCTGTACCGGACAGATCAAAGGAAAAAACTGTTTTTT.